This T cell receptor beta chain is drawn from a study of cytomegalovirus exposure and HLA in healthy donors. Study results and limitations: An ancestry cluster, one associated with Asian ancestry, reportedly showed fewer N-insertions than the approximately 670-donor mean in a later analysis. Within an earlier analysis, most TCR beta V segments proved productive either about 90% or about 30% of the time.

PCR primers comprised 60 Vbeta and 13 Jbeta primers. Clones were read by immunoSEQ multiplex PCR, and TCRdb kept only the in-frame ones, dropping some. This sample has approximately 150,000 clones; approximately 84% occur once, and the top ten carry under 1.5%. CDR1 SNHLY and CDR2 FYNNEI come from the germline V gene. The CDR3 has 16 residues. V lost 6 bases and J lost 4; bases outside the gene matches: 13. As to this clone: Its antigen remains unknown.

This receptor was identified in a man aged 50-60 years in good health and CMV-seropositive. The sample was PBMCs. The chain carries TRBV2 and TRBJ1-2; 8 bases fit TRBD1. In DNA, the CDR3 is TGTGCCAGCAGCCCGAAGAAGACAGGGGTGGCCTATGGCTACACCTTC. Encoded protein: CASSPKKTGVAYGYTF.